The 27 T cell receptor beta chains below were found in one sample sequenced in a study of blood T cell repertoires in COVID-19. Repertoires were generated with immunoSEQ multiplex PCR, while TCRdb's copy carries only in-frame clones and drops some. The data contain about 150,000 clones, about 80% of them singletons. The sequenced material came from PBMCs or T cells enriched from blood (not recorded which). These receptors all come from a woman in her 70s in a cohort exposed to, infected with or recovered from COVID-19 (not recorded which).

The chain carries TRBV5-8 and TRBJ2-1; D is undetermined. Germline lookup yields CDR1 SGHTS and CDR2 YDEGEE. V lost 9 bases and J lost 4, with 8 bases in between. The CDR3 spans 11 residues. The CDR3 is CATPTYNEQFF. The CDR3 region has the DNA TGTGCCACCCCAACTTACAATGAGCAGTTCTTC. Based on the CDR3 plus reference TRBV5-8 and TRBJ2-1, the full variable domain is EAGVTQSPTHLIKTRGQQATLRCSPISGHTSVYWYQQALGLGLQFLLWYDEGEERNRGNFPPRFSGRQFPNYSSELNVNALELEDSALYLCATPTYNEQFFGPGTRLTVL.

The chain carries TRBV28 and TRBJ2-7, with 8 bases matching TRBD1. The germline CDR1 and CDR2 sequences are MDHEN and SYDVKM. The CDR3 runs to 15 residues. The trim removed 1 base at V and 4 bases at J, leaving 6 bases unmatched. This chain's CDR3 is CASSLSAGGAYEQYF. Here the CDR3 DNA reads TGTGCCAGCAGTTTATCGGCAGGGGGCGCGTACGAGCAGTACTTC.

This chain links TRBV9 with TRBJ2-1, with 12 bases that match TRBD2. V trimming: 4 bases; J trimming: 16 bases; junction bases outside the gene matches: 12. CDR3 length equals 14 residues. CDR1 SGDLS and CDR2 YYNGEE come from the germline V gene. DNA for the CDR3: TGTGCCAGCAGCCAGTGGGCTAGCGGGAGGGCCCCCTTCTTC. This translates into CASSQWASGRAPFF.

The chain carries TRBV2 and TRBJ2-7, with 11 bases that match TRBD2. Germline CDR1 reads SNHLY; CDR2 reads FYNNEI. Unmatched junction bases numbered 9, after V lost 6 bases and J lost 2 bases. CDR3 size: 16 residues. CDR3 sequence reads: CASRPGGTSGPYEQYF. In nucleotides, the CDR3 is TGTGCCAGCAGACCCGGGGGGACTAGCGGCCCCTACGAGCAGTACTTC.

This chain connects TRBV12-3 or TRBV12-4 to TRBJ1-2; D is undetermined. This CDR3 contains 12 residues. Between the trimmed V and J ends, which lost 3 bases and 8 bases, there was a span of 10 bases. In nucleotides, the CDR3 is TGTGCCAGCAGTTTCTTGACGGGAGGCTACACCTTC. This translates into CASSFLTGGYTF.

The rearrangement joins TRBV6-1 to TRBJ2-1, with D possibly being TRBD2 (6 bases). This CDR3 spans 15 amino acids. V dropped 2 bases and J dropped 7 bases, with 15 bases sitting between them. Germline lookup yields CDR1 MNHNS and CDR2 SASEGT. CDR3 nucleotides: TGTGCCAGCAGTGAATCCTACGCGGGATGGAATGAGCAGTTCTTC. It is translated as CASSESYAGWNEQFF.

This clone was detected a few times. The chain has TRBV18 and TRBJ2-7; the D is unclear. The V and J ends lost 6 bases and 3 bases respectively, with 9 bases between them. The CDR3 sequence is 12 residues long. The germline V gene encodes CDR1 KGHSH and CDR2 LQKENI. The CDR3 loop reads CASSVLGYEQYF. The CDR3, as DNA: TGTGCCAGCTCGGTCCTAGGCTACGAGCAGTACTTC.

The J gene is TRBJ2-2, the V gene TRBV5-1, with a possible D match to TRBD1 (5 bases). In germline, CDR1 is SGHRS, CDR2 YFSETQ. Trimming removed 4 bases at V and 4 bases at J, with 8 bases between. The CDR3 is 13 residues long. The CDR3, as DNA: TGCGCCAGCAGCATAGGGGTCACCGGGGAGCTGTTTTTT. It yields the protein CASSIGVTGELFF.

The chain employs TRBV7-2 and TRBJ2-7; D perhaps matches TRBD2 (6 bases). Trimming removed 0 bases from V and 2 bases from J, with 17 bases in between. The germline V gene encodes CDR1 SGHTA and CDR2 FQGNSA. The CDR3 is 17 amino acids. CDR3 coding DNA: TGTGCCAGCAGCTTAGCGGGACTCCTTACTGCCCCCTACGAGCAGTACTTC. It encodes CASSLAGLLTAPYEQYF.

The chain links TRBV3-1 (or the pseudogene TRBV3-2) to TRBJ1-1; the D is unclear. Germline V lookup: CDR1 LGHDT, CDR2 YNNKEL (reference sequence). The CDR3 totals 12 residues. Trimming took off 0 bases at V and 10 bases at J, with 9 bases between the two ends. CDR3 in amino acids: CASSQELGRAFF. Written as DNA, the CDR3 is TGTGCCAGCAGCCAAGAACTAGGACGAGCTTTCTTT.

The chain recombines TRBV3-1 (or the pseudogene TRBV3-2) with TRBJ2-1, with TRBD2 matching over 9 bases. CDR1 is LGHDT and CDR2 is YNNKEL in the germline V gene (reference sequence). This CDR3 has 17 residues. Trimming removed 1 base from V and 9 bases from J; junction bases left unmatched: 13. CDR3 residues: CASSQGRRLAGSIEQFF. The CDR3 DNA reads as TGTGCCAGCAGCCAAGGGAGGCGCCTAGCGGGATCTATTGAGCAGTTCTTC.

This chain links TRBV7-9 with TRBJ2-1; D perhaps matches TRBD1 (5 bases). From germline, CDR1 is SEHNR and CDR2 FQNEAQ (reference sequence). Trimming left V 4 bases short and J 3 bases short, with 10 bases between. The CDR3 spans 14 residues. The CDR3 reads CASSSQGSYNEQFF. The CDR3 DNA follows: TGTGCCAGCAGCTCCCAGGGTAGCTACAATGAGCAGTTCTTC.

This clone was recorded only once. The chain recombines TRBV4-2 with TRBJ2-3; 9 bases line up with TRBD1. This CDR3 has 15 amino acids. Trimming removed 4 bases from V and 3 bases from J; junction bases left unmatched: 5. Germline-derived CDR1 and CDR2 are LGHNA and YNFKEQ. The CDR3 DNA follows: TGTGCCAGCAGCCGCCAGGGACAGGGAACAGATACGCAGTATTTT. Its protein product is CASSRQGQGTDTQYF.

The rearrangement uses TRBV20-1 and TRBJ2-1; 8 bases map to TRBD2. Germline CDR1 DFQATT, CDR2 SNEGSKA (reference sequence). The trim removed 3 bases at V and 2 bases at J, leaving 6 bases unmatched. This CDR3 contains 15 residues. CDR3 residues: CSASVLAVAYNEQFF. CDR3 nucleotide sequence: TGCAGTGCTAGTGTACTAGCGGTGGCCTACAATGAGCAGTTCTTC.

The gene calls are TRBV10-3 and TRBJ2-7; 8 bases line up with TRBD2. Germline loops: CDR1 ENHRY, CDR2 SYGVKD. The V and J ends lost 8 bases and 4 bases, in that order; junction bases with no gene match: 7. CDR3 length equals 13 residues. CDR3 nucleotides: TGTGCCATCTCGGCGGGAGGTCCATACGAGCAGTACTTC. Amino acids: CAISAGGPYEQYF.

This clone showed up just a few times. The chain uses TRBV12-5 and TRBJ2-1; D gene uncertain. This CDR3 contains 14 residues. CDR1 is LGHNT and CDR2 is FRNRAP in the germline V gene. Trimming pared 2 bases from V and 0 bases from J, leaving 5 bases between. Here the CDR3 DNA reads TGTGCTAGTGGTTTGTCGGGCTCCTACAATGAGCAGTTCTTC. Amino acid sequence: CASGLSGSYNEQFF.

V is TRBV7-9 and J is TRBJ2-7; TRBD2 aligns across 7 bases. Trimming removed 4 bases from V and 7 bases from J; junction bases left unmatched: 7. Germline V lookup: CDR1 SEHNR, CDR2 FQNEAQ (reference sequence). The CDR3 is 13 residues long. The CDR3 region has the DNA TGTGCCAGCAGCTACTCTGTCGGGAGGGAGCAGTACTTC. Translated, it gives CASSYSVGREQYF.

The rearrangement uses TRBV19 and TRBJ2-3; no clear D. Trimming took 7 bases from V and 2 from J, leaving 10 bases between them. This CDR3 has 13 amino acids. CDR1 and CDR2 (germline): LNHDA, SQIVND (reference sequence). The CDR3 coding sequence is TGTGCCAGTAATACCGGGTCCACAGATACGCAGTATTTT. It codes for CASNTGSTDTQYF.

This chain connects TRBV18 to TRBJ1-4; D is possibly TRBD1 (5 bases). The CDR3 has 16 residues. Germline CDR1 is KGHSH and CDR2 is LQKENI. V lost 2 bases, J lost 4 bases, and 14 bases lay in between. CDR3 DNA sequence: TGTGCCAGCTCACCAGATAACAGGCGGATTAATGAAAAACTGTTTTTT. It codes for CASSPDNRRINEKLFF.

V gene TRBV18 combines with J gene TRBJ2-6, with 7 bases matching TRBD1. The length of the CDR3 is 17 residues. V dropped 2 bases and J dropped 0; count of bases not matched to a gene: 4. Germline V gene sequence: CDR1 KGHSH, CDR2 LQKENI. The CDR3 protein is CASSPATGISGANVLTF. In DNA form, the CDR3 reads TGTGCCAGCTCACCAGCGACAGGGATCTCTGGGGCCAACGTCCTGACTTTC. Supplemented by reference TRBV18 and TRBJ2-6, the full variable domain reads NAGVMQNPRHLVRRRGQEARLRCSPMKGHSHVYWYRQLPEEGLKFMVYLQKENIIDESGMPKERFSAEFPKEGPSILRIQQVVRGDSAAYFCASSPATGISGANVLTFGAGSRLTVL.

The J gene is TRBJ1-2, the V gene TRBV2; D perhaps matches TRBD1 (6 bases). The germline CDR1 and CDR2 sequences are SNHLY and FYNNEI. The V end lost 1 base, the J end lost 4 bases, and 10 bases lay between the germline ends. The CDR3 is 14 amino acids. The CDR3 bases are TGTGCCAGCAGTGAAGGAGGCAGGGGCTATGGCTACACCTTC. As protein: CASSEGGRGYGYTF.

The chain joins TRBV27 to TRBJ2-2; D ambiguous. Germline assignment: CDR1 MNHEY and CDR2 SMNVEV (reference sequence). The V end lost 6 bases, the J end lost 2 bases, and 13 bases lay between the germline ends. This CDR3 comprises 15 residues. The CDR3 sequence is CASRPGGVNTGELFF. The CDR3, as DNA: TGTGCCAGCAGACCGGGTGGAGTCAACACCGGGGAGCTGTTTTTT.

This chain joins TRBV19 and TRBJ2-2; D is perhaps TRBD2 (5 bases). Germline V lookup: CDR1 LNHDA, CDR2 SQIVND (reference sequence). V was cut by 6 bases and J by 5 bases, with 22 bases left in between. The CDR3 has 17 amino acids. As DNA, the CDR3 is TGTGCCAGTAGCTCGAGAAGAGAACTAGTCATGACCGGGGAGCTGTTTTTT. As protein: CASSSRRELVMTGELFF.

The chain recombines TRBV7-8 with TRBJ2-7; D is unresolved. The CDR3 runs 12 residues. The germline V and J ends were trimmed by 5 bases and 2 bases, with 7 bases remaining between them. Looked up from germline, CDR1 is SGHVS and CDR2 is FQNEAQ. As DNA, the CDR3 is TGTGCCAGCAGCCCCAGTGCCTACGAGCAGTACTTC. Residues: CASSPSAYEQYF.

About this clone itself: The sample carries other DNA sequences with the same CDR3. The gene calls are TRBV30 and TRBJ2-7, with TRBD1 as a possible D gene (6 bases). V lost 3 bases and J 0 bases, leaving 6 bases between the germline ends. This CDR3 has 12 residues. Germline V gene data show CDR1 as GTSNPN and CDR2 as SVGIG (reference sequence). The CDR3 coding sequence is TGTGCCTGGAGCAGGGGCTCCTACGAGCAGTACTTC. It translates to CAWSRGSYEQYF.

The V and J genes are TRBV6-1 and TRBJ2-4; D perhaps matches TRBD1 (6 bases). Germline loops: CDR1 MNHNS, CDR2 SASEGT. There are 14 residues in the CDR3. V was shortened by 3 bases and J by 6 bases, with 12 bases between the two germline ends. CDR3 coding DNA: TGTGCCAGCAGTGACCCGCTACAGGGAAACATTCAGTACTTC. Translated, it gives CASSDPLQGNIQYF.

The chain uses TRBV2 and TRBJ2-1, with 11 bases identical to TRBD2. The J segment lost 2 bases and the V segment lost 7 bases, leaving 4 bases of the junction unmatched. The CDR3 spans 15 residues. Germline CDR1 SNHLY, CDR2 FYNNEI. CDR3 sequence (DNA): TGTGCCAGCATTCCGGGACTAGCGGCCTACAATGAGCAGTTCTTC. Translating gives CASIPGLAAYNEQFF.